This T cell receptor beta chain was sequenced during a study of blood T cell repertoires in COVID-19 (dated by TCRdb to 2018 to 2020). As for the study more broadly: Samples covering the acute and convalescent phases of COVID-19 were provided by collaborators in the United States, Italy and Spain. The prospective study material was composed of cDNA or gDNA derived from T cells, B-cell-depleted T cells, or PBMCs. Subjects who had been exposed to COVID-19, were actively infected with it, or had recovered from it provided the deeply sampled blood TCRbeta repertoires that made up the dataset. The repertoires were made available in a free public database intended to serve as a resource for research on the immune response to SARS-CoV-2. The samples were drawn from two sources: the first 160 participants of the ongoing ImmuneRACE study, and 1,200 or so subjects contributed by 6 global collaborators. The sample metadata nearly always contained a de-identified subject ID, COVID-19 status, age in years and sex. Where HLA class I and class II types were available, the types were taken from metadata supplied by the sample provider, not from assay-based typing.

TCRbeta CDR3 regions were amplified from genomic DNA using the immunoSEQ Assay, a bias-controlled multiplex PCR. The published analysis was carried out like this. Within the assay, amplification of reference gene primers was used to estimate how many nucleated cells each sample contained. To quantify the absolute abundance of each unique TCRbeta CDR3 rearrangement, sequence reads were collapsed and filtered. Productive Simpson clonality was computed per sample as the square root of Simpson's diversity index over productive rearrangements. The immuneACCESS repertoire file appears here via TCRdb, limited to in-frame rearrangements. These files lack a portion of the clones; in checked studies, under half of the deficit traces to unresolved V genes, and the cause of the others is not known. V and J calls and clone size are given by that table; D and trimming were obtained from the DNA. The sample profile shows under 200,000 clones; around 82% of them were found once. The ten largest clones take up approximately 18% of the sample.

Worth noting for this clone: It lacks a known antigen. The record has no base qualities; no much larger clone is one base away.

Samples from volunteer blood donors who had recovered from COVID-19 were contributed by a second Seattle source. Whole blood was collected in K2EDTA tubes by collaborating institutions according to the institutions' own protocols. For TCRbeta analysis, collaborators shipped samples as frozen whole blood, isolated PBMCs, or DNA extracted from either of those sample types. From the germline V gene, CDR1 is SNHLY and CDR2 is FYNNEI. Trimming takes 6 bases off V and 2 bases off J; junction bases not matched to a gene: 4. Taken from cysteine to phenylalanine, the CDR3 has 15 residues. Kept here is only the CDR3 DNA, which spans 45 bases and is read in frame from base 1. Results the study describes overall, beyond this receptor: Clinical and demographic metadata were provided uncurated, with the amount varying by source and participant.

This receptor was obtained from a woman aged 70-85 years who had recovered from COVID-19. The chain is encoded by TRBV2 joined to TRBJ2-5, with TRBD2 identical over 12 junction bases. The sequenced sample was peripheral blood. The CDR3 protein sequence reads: CASRRTSGDQETQYF. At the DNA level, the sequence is TGTGCCAGCAGGAGGACTAGCGGGGATCAAGAGACCCAGTACTTC.